This T cell receptor (beta chain) was captured by sequencing in a study of cytomegalovirus exposure and HLA in healthy donors. The overall study: A later analysis reported the approximately 120 validation repertoires used the same platform as the approximately 670 first-cohort repertoires. General study points: Rare TCR sequences dominated, though some public TCRs recurred in many donors. Cytomegalovirus status, reportedly, was diagnosed with high specificity and sensitivity by the classifier.

Remarks on this clone: The antigen remains undetermined.

Sequencing was performed with immunoSEQ multiplex PCR; in TCRdb, only in-frame clones are kept and a portion is missing. Of some 85,000 clones in the sample, 96% were seen once. Among the roughly 120 subjects of the validation cohort, separate from the roughly 650-subject first cohort, were the donors. V lost 0 bases to trimming and J lost 1 base, with 9 bases between them. The CDR3 covers 15 residues. From germline, CDR1 is SEHNR and CDR2 FQNEAQ (reference sequence). The sequence was obtained from a woman between 18 and 29 years old in good health and CMV-seronegative. The chain carries TRBV7-9 and TRBJ1-1; the D is unclear. Sequenced material: PBMCs. The CDR3 DNA sequence: TGTGCCAGCAGCTTAGCCTTCGGAGAGAACACTGAAGCTTTCTTT. It is translated as CASSLAFGENTEAFF.